Following are 27 T cell receptor beta chains from one sample sequenced in a study of T cells after yellow fever vaccination. TCRdb re-called the 5' RACE reads with MiXCR, one entry per CDR3 protein. The sample holds about 300,000 distinct CDR3 sequences; 8.7% are singletons and the top ten take over 3%. Specimen: CD4+ T cells sorted from PBMCs, collected 5 days after the yellow fever booster vaccination. These receptors all stem from a man between 18 and 35 years old who received the YFV17D yellow fever vaccine.

In its sample, this clonotype was seen many times. V usage is TRBV18 and J usage is TRBJ1-5; maybe TRBD1 (6 bases). Per the germline V gene, CDR1 is KGHSH and CDR2 is LQKENI. Trimming took off 5 bases at V and 3 bases at J, with 17 bases between the two ends. This CDR3 has 16 residues. Written as DNA, the CDR3 is TGTGCCAGCTCAACCGGGGGGACAAATAACAATCAGCCCCAGCATTTT. It yields the protein CASSTGGTNNNQPQHF.

This clonotype was observed a few times. This chain joins TRBV7-2 and TRBJ1-1; 7 bases fit TRBD1. CDR1 is SGHTA, CDR2 FQGNSA, per germline. The CDR3 runs to 13 residues. Trimming cost V 3 bases and J 8 bases; bases outside gene matches: 6. The CDR3 protein is CASSFDRVGEAFF. DNA of the CDR3: TGTGCCAGCAGCTTCGACAGGGTAGGAGAAGCTTTCTTT. The variable domain in full, with the rest retrieved from reference TRBV7-2 and TRBJ1-1, is GAGVSQSPSNKVTEKGKDVELRCDPISGHTALYWYRQSLGQGLEFLIYFQGNSAPDKSGLPSDRFSAERTGGSVSTLTIQRTQQEDSAVYLCASSFDRVGEAFFGQGTRLTVV.

This clonotype was counted between two and nine times. The chain uses TRBV5-6 and TRBJ1-1; D unresolved. The V gene's germline CDR1 is SGHDT and CDR2 YYEEEE. The CDR3 spans 13 residues. V lost 2 bases and J 4 bases, leaving 9 bases between the germline ends. The CDR3 coding sequence is TGTGCCAGCAGCTTAATCAGTGGCACTGAAGCTTTCTTT. Translation: CASSLISGTEAFF.

This chain links TRBV18 with TRBJ1-1; TRBD1 is a possible D gene (6 bases). Trimming removed 4 bases from V and 10 bases from J, with 13 bases in between. Germline loops: CDR1 KGHSH, CDR2 LQKENI. The CDR3 consists of 12 residues. In DNA form, the CDR3 reads TGTGCCAGCTCACAACCCGGACAGTTAGCTTTCTTT. This sequence encodes CASSQPGQLAFF.

This clonotype was observed a handful of times. The V call is TRBV24-1, the J call TRBJ2-3, with 7 bases matching TRBD1. Germline CDR1 and CDR2: KGHDR and SFDVKD. This CDR3 is 14 amino acids long. V shed 6 bases, J shed 3 bases, and the junction held 5 bases outside the gene matches. CDR3 amino acids: CATSSTGKTDTQYF. The CDR3 DNA is TGTGCCACCAGTTCGACAGGGAAAACAGATACGCAGTATTTT.

This clonotype was seen a handful of times. This chain links TRBV7-3 with TRBJ2-5; 8 bases line up with TRBD2. Trimming cost V 5 bases and J 7 bases; bases outside gene matches: 12. The CDR3 totals 15 residues. Germline V gene data show CDR1 as SGHTA and CDR2 as FQGTGA. This CDR3 is CASSASLSREGTQYF. In nucleotides, the CDR3 is TGTGCCAGCAGCGCTTCACTTAGCCGGGAGGGGACCCAGTACTTC.

This clonotype was found a few times. The chain links TRBV6-1 to TRBJ2-7; 9 bases fit TRBD1. Germline V lookup: CDR1 MNHNS, CDR2 SASEGT. The CDR3 consists of 13 residues. Trimming cost V 6 bases and J 4 bases; bases outside gene matches: 4. The CDR3 region has the DNA TGTGCCAGCAGGACGGGACAGGGATACGAGCAGTACTTC. Translation: CASRTGQGYEQYF.

This clonotype came up a few times. The chain has TRBV6-5 and TRBJ2-3; D possibly corresponds to TRBD1 (6 bases). The CDR3 has 14 residues. Germline V gene data show CDR1 as MNHEY and CDR2 as SVGAGI. The V end was cut by 6 bases, the J end by 0 bases, with 10 bases between. CDR3 bases: TGTGCCAGCAGCGGACAGTTTAGCACAGATACGCAGTATTTT. The encoded protein is CASSGQFSTDTQYF.

The rearrangement joins TRBV12-3 or TRBV12-4 to TRBJ1-2, with 7 bases matching TRBD1. The CDR3 length is 14 residues. The V segment lost 4 bases and the J segment 0 bases; nucleotides outside the gene matches: 2. The CDR3 DNA follows: TGTGCCAGCAGTTCCGGACAGGCTAACTATGGCTACACCTTC. This encodes CASSSGQANYGYTF.

This clonotype was counted between two and nine times. This chain connects TRBV6-6 to TRBJ1-1, with 7 positions matching TRBD1. Germline values: CDR1 MNHNY, CDR2 SVGAGI (reference sequence). V dropped 6 bases and J dropped 0; count of bases not matched to a gene: 4. There are 14 residues in the CDR3. The CDR3 nucleotides read TGTGCCAGCAGCCGGGACAGCATGAACACTGAAGCTTTCTTT. It is translated as CASSRDSMNTEAFF.

The chain uses TRBV18 and TRBJ1-2; 8 nucleotides match TRBD1. Unmatched junction bases numbered 9, after V lost 3 bases and J lost 6 bases. CDR1 and CDR2 from the germline V gene are KGHSH and LQKENI. The CDR3 runs to 15 residues. The CDR3 protein is CASSPNQDRVDGYTF. CDR3 DNA sequence: TGTGCCAGCTCACCTAACCAGGACAGGGTTGATGGCTACACCTTC.

The chain recombines TRBV19 with TRBJ2-7, with unresolved D. The CDR3 is 14 amino acids. V was pared by 10 bases and J by 4 bases, with 20 bases between. CDR1 and CDR2 (germline): LNHDA, SQIVND (reference sequence). Here the CDR3 reads CATSPQAGWYEQYF. The CDR3, as DNA: TGTGCCACGAGCCCCCAAGCCGGATGGTACGAGCAGTACTTC.

This clonotype was seen only a few times. The V call is TRBV6-6, the J call TRBJ1-5; the D gene is possibly TRBD1 (5 bases). V was pared by 8 bases and J by 9 bases, with 14 bases between. The CDR3 has 12 amino acids. Germline V gene sequence: CDR1 MNHNY, CDR2 SVGAGI (reference sequence). CDR3 residues: CASSGLLRPQHF. CDR3 sequence (DNA): TGTGCCAGCTCGGGACTTTTGAGGCCCCAGCATTTT.

This clonotype occurred many times. The rearrangement joins TRBV7-2 to TRBJ2-7, with 10 bases aligning to TRBD1. Trimming removed 3 bases from V and 4 bases from J; junction bases left unmatched: 6. CDR1 is SGHTA, CDR2 FQGNSA, per germline. CDR3 length: 15 residues. CDR3 protein: CASSFTGTGDYEQYF. In nucleotides, the CDR3 is TGTGCCAGCAGCTTTACCGGGACAGGGGATTACGAGCAGTACTTC.

This clonotype occurred once. This chain joins TRBV7-8 and TRBJ2-7, with TRBD1 matching over 11 bases. The germline V gene has CDR1 SGHVS and CDR2 FQNEAQ. This CDR3 comprises 16 residues. The ends lost 1 base at V and 6 bases at J; junction bases unmatched: 8. The CDR3 protein is CASSLGWDRGNGEQYV. CDR3 DNA sequence: TGTGCCAGCAGCTTAGGGTGGGACAGGGGGAACGGCGAGCAGTACGTC.

This clonotype turned up a few times. V usage is TRBV20-1 and J usage is TRBJ2-3; D not resolved. In germline, CDR1 is DFQATT, CDR2 SNEGSKA (reference sequence). V lost 5 bases and J 7 bases, leaving 19 bases between the germline ends. The CDR3 is 14 amino acids. Here the CDR3 reads CSAPLPPSHNTQYF. CDR3 nucleotides: TGCAGTGCTCCTCTGCCACCCAGCCACAATACGCAGTATTTT.

Ten or more counts support this clonotype. The chain recombines TRBV18 with TRBJ2-7; D assignment may be TRBD1 or TRBD2 (5 bases each). V lost 6 bases and J lost 0, with 30 bases in between. The CDR3 is made up of 20 amino acids. The germline V gene encodes CDR1 KGHSH and CDR2 LQKENI. The CDR3 protein is CASSTTGTAPSNQSSYEQYV. The DNA of the CDR3 is TGTGCCAGCTCGACTACCGGGACGGCCCCATCTAACCAGAGCTCCTACGAGCAGTACGTC.

This clonotype was detected ten times or more. The chain employs TRBV5-1 and TRBJ1-1, with D perhaps matching TRBD1 (5 bases). Germline loops: CDR1 SGHRS, CDR2 YFSETQ. The ends were cut back, 5 bases at V and 4 bases at J, with 15 bases in the middle. The CDR3 covers 14 residues. The CDR3 DNA reads TGCGCCAGCAGAACTCTGGACACCCGCACTGAAGCTTTCTTT. Its protein product is CASRTLDTRTEAFF.

This clonotype was counted between two and nine times. CDR3 loop: CATSRGLAGGYEQYV. The CDR3 DNA reads as TGTGCCACCAGCAGGGGACTAGCGGGGGGATACGAGCAGTACGTC. V usage is TRBV15 and J usage is TRBJ2-7; 15 nucleotides match TRBD2. Germline lookup yields CDR1 LNHNV and CDR2 YYDKDF (reference sequence). V shed 3 bases, J shed 4 bases, and the junction held 1 base outside the gene matches. CDR3 length: 15 residues.

Many counts were recorded for this clonotype. The chain links TRBV12-3 or TRBV12-4 to TRBJ1-1; maybe TRBD1 (5 bases). The CDR3 runs 15 residues. V gave up 6 bases and J gave up 2 bases, with 16 bases separating them. CDR3 sequence: CASSLTWTQNTEAFF. The CDR3 DNA reads as TGTGCCAGCAGCCTAACGTGGACACAAAACACTGAAGCTTTCTTT.

The rearrangement joins TRBV18 to TRBJ2-7; 9 nucleotides line up with TRBD1. V shed 7 bases, J shed 6 bases, and the junction held 7 bases outside the gene matches. The CDR3 length is 13 residues. CDR1 and CDR2 (germline): KGHSH, LQKENI. The CDR3: CASLGTGSGEQYF. The CDR3 nucleotides are TGTGCCAGCTTAGGGACAGGGAGTGGCGAGCAGTACTTC. The whole variable domain, filled in from reference TRBV18 and TRBJ2-7, reads NAGVMQNPRHLVRRRGQEARLRCSPMKGHSHVYWYRQLPEEGLKFMVYLQKENIIDESGMPKERFSAEFPKEGPSILRIQQVVRGDSAAYFCASLGTGSGEQYFGPGTRLTVT.

This chain links TRBV20-1 with TRBJ1-5; 10 positions match TRBD1. The CDR3 contains 18 residues. The V and J ends lost 6 bases and 1 base, in that order; junction bases with no gene match: 15. Germline V lookup: CDR1 DFQATT, CDR2 SNEGSKA (reference sequence). The CDR3 region is CSALEGTGAPYSNQPQHF. The CDR3 coding sequence is TGCAGTGCGCTAGAGGGGACAGGGGCCCCTTACAGCAATCAGCCCCAGCATTTT.

V gene TRBV12-3 or TRBV12-4 combines with J gene TRBJ2-1; 8 bases agree with TRBD1. With 7 bases clipped from V and 8 bases from J, the junction kept 10 bases outside the gene matches. This CDR3 has 14 residues. CDR3 residues: CASTTDRGFDEQFF. The CDR3 DNA reads TGTGCCAGCACCACCGACAGGGGATTCGATGAGCAGTTCTTC.

The sample holds a few counts of this clonotype. The chain recombines TRBV7-9 with TRBJ2-1; 9 positions agree with TRBD1. The CDR3 loop spans 15 amino acids. Germline assignment: CDR1 SEHNR and CDR2 FQNEAQ (reference sequence). V lost 5 bases to trimming and J lost 4 bases; unmatched junction nucleotides: 6. For the CDR3, the DNA is TGTGCCAGCAGCCAAGACAGGGGGGAGTACAATGAGCAGTTCTTC. It translates to CASSQDRGEYNEQFF.

This clonotype was seen only a few times. V is TRBV28 and J is TRBJ2-3; TRBD1 aligns across 9 bases. V was clipped by 6 bases and J by 4 bases; unmatched bases: 11. The CDR3 has 16 residues. CDR1 is MDHEN and CDR2 is SYDVKM in the germline V gene. CDR3 protein: CASSHLGTGPADTQYF. For the CDR3, the DNA is TGTGCCAGCAGCCACCTCGGGACAGGGCCGGCAGATACGCAGTATTTT. Using reference TRBV28 and TRBJ2-3 for the parts outside the CDR3, the full variable domain is DVKVTQSSRYLVKRTGEKVFLECVQDMDHENMFWYRQDPGLGLRLIYFSYDVKMKEKGDIPEGYSVSREKKERFSLILESASTNQTSMYLCASSHLGTGPADTQYFGPGTRLTVL.

This clonotype occurred a few times. This chain uses TRBV19 with TRBJ2-1; maybe TRBD2 (6 bases). V lost 5 bases to trimming and J lost 5 bases, with 13 bases between them. Germline loops: CDR1 LNHDA, CDR2 SQIVND (reference sequence). This CDR3 is 14 amino acids long. The CDR3 is CASSDPGLNNEQFF. CDR3 in DNA: TGTGCCAGTAGTGATCCGGGACTCAACAATGAGCAGTTCTTC.

This chain uses TRBV19 with TRBJ2-6; D is ambiguous. Trimming stripped 6 bases from V and 2 bases from J, with 11 bases between. The CDR3 loop spans 15 amino acids. Germline loops: CDR1 LNHDA, CDR2 SQIVND (reference sequence). The CDR3 loop is CASRPGFAGANVLTF. DNA of the CDR3: TGTGCCAGTAGGCCAGGATTTGCTGGGGCCAACGTCCTGACTTTC.